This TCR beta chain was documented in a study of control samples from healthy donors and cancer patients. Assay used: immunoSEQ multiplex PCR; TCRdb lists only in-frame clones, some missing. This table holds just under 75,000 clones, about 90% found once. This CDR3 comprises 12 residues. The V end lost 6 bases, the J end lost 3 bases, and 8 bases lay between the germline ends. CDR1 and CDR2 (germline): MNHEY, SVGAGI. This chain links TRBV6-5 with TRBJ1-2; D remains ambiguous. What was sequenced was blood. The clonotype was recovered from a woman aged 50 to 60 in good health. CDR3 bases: TGTGCCAGCAGCGCTATATACTATGGCTACACCTTC. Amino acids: CASSAIYYGYTF.